This entry lists 10 T cell receptor beta chains sequenced from one sample in a study of CD8 T cells in Susac syndrome. RNA totalling 0.5 to 1 ug underwent reverse transcription with random hexamers. TCRdb itself ran the immunoSEQ multiplex PCR reads through MiXCR, one entry per CDR3 protein. This table has about 200,000 distinct CDR3 sequences, around 96% appearing once. The sequenced material came from CD4+ T cells from PBMCs. The source is a human donor with multiple sclerosis.

V gene TRBV30 combines with J gene TRBJ1-5; a weak D match, TRBD1 (5 bases). The CDR3 covers 14 residues. CDR1 and CDR2 (germline): GTSNPN, SVGIG (reference sequence). V was clipped by 2 bases and J by 3 bases, with 11 bases between them. This CDR3 reads CAWSFGTINQPQHF. For the CDR3, the DNA is TGTGCCTGGAGTTTCGGGACTATCAATCAGCCCCAGCATTTT.

J is TRBJ2-2 and V is TRBV9; 7 positions match TRBD1. CDR1 and CDR2 (germline): SGDLS, YYNGEE. J lost 0 bases, V lost 3 bases, and 14 bases had no gene match. CDR3 length equals 19 residues. The CDR3 spells CASSDLRDSFFANTGELFF. CDR3 nucleotide sequence: TGTGCCAGCAGCGACCTCCGGGACAGTTTTTTCGCGAACACCGGGGAGCTGTTTTTT.

This clonotype was counted a single time. The CDR3 protein is CASSWDTDTQYF. As DNA, the CDR3 is TGTGCCAGCAGTTGGGACACAGATACGCAGTATTTT. V is TRBV5-4 and J is TRBJ2-3; the D is unclear. The germline CDR1 and CDR2 sequences are SGHNT and YYREEE (reference sequence). This CDR3 has 12 amino acids. The germline V and J ends were trimmed by 5 bases and 2 bases, with 6 bases remaining between them.

The chain couples TRBV29-1 to TRBJ1-3; maybe TRBD1 (5 bases). The CDR3 extends over 14 amino acids. Germline CDR1 is SQVTM and CDR2 is ANQGSEA. Trimming took 4 bases from V and 0 from J, leaving 10 bases between them. This CDR3 is CSVGQGTSGNTIYF. Here the CDR3 DNA reads TGCAGCGTTGGTCAGGGTACCTCTGGAAACACCATATATTTT.

V is TRBV29-1 and J is TRBJ1-1; D may be TRBD1 (5 bases). Trimming pared 4 bases from V and 5 bases from J, leaving 14 bases between. From germline, CDR1 is SQVTM and CDR2 ANQGSEA. This CDR3 comprises 13 residues. DNA of the CDR3: TGCAGCGTTGGCCCTATGGGGGGGACTGAAGCTTTCTTT. This gives the protein CSVGPMGGTEAFF.

The CDR3 coding sequence is TGTGCCTGGAATGCAGGGGGCTACGAGCAGTACTTC. It yields the protein CAWNAGGYEQYF. The V and J genes are TRBV30 and TRBJ2-7, with 7 bases that match TRBD1. After removal of 4 bases from V and 3 bases from J, the junction contained 3 bases not matched to a gene. CDR1 and CDR2 from the germline V gene are GTSNPN and SVGIG (reference sequence). This CDR3 is 12 amino acids long. The variable domain in full, completed from reference TRBV30 and TRBJ2-7, reads SQTIHQWPATLVQPVGSPLSLECTVEGTSNPNLYWYRQAAGRGLQLLFYSVGIGQISSEVPQNLSASRPQDRQFILSSKKLLLSDSGFYLCAWNAGGYEQYFGPGTRLTVT.

V is TRBV5-1 and J is TRBJ1-2; a weak D match, TRBD1 (5 bases). The ends were cut back, 4 bases at V and 6 bases at J, with 16 bases in the middle. Germline assignment: CDR1 SGHRS and CDR2 YFSETQ. The CDR3 loop spans 14 amino acids. The CDR3 protein is CASSPALGEDGYTF. CDR3 DNA: TGCGCCAGCAGCCCGGCTTTGGGGGAGGATGGCTACACCTTC.

The chain is built from TRBV12-3 or TRBV12-4 and TRBJ1-1; 7 bases agree with TRBD1. V shed 7 bases and J 1 base; nucleotides not matched to a gene: 6. The CDR3 is made up of 14 amino acids. CDR3 coding DNA: TGTGCCAGCACCCGGACAGGAGGGAACACTGAAGCTTTCTTT. Translating it yields CASTRTGGNTEAFF.

V usage is TRBV10-2 and J usage is TRBJ2-6, with D perhaps given as TRBD1 or TRBD2 (5 bases each). Per germline, CDR1 WSHSY and CDR2 SAAADI. V lost 5 bases to trimming and J lost 4 bases, with 9 bases between them. CDR3 length: 14 amino acids. The CDR3 loop is CASSFGAGANVLTF. The CDR3, as DNA: TGCGCCAGCAGTTTCGGGGCAGGGGCCAACGTCCTGACTTTC.

This clonotype was found once. This sequence joins TRBV27 and TRBJ2-1; no reliable D call. Germline CDR1 reads MNHEY; CDR2 reads SMNVEV (reference sequence). V shed 0 bases and J shed 5 bases, with 14 bases lying between them. The CDR3 runs to 16 residues. The CDR3 loop reads CASSLSGPRNNNEQFF. CDR3 coding DNA: TGTGCCAGCAGTTTATCTGGCCCGAGGAACAACAATGAGCAGTTCTTC.